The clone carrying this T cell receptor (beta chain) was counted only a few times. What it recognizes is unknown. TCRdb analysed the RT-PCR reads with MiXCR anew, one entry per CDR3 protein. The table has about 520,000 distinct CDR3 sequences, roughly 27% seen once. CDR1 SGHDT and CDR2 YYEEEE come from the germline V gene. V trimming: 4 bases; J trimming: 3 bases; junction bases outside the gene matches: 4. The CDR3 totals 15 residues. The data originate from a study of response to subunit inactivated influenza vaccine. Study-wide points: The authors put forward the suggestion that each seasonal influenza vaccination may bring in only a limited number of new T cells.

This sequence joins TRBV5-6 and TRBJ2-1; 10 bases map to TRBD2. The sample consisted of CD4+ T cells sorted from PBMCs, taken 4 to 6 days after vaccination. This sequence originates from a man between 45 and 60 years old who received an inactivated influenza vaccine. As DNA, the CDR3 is TGTGCCAGCAGCCAGAGCGGGGGGGTCTACAATGAGCAGTTCTTC. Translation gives CASSQSGGVYNEQFF.